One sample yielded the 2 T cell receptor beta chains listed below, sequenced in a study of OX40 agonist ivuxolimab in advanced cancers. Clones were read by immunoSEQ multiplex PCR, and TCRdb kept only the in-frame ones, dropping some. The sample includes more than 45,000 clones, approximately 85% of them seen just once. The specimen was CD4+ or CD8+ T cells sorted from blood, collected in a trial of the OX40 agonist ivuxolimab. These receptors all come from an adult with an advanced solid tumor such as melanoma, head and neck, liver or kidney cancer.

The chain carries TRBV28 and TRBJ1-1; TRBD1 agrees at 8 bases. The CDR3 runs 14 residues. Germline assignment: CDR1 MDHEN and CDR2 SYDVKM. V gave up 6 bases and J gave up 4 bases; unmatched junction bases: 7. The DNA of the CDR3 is TGTGCCAGCAGCAGGACAGGGTCCACCACTGAAGCTTTCTTT. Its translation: CASSRTGSTTEAFF.

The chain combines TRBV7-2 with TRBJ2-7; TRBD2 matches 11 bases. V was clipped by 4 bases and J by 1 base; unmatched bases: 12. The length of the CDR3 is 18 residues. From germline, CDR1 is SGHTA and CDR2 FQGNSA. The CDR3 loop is CASSSTRLAGSLSYEQYF. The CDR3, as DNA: TGTGCCAGCAGCTCCACGAGACTAGCGGGAAGTCTATCCTACGAGCAGTACTTC.